The table lists the clone carrying this TCR beta chain with a few counts. Its target is not known. The sample belongs to a study of T-cell memory formation after mild COVID-19. Study-level findings and limits: Some responding clones appeared in pre-infection memory, suggesting cross-reactive memory joined.

V was pared by 2 bases and J by 0 bases, with 11 bases between. The CDR3 sequence is 15 residues long. The germline gives CDR1 MGHRA, CDR2 YSYEKL. TCRdb reprocessed the 5' RACE reads via MiXCR and lists one record per CDR3 protein. This sample carries 470,000 or so distinct CDR3 sequences, roughly 18% of them seen once, and the ten largest clones take approximately 21%. Sequenced sample: PBMCs or a T cell subset sorted from them (not recorded which). This chain joins TRBV4-1 and TRBJ2-7, with no clear D. The TCR originated in a man between 18 and 29 years old who had mild COVID-19 (a few samples of this study predate the infection). Cell type and time point are not known. The CDR3 DNA follows: TGCGCCAGCAGCCAATTGCAAGCCACCTCCTACGAGCAGTACTTC. Translating it yields CASSQLQATSYEQYF.